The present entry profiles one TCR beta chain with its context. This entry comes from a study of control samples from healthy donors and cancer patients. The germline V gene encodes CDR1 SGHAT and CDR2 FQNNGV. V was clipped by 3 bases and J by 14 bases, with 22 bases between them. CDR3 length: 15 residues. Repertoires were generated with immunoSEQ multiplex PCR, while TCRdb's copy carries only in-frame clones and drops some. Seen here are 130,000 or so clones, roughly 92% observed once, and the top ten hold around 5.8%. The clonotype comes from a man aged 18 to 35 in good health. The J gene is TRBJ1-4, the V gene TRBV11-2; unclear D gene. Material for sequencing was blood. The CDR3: CASSFDQTDPRGLFF. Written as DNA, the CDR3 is TGTGCCAGCAGCTTTGATCAGACCGACCCCAGAGGGCTGTTTTTT. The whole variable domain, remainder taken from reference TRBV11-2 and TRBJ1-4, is EAGVAQSPRYKIIEKRQSVAFWCNPISGHATLYWYQQILGQGPKLLIQFQNNGVVDDSQLPKDRFSAERLKGVDSTLKIQPAKLEDSAVYLCASSFDQTDPRGLFFGSGTQLSVL.